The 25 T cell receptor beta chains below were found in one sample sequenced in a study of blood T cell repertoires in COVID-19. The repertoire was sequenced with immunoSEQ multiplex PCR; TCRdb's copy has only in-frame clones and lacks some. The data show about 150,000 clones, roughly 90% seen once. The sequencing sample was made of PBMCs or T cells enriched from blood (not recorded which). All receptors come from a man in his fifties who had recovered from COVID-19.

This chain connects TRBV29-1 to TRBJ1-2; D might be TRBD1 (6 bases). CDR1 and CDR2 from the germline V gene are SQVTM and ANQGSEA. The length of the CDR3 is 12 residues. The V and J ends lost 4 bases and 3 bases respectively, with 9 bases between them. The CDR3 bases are TGCAGCGTTGGGACAGAGTACTATGGCTACACCTTC. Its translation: CSVGTEYYGYTF.

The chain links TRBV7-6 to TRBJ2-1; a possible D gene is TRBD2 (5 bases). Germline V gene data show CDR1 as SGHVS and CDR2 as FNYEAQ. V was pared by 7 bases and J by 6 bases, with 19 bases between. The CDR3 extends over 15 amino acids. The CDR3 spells CASTLVPGSANEQFF. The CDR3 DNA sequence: TGTGCCAGCACCCTAGTCCCGGGAAGTGCCAATGAGCAGTTCTTC.

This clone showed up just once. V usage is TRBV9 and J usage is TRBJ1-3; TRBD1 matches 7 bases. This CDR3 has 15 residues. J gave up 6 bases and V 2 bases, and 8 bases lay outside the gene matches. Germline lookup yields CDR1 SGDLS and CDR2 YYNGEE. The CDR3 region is CASSVQQGRENTIYF. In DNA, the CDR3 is TGTGCCAGCAGCGTTCAACAGGGGCGGGAAAACACCATATATTTT.

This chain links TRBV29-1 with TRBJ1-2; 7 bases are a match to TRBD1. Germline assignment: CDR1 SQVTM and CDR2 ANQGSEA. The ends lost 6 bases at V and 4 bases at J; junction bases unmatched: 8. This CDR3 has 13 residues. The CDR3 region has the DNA TGCAGCGTGGTACAGGGGCCCTCCTATGGCTACACCTTC. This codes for CSVVQGPSYGYTF.

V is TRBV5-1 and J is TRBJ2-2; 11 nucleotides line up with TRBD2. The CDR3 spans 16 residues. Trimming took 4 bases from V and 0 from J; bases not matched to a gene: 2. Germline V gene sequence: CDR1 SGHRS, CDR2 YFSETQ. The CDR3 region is CASSPTSGTNTGELFF. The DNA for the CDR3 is TGCGCCAGCAGCCCGACTAGCGGGACGAACACCGGGGAGCTGTTTTTT.

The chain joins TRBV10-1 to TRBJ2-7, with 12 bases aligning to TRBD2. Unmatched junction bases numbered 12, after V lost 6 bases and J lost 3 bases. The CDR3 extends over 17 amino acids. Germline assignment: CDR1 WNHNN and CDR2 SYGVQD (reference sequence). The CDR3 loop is CASREFLAGGTIYEQYF. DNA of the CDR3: TGCGCCAGCAGGGAATTTCTAGCGGGAGGGACAATCTACGAGCAGTACTTC.

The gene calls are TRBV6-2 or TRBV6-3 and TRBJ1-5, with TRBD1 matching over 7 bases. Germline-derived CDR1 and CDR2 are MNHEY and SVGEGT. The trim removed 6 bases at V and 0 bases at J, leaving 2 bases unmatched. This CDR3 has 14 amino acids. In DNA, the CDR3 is TGTGCCAGCAGCGACAGGGATAGCAATCAGCCCCAGCATTTT. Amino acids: CASSDRDSNQPQHF.

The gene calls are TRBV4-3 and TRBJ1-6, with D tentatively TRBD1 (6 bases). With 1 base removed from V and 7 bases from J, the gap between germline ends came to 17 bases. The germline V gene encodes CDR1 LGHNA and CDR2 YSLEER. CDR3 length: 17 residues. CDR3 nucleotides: TGCGCCAGCAGCCAAGCCCCGCTAGCAGGGGAAAATTCACCCCTCCACTTT. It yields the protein CASSQAPLAGENSPLHF.

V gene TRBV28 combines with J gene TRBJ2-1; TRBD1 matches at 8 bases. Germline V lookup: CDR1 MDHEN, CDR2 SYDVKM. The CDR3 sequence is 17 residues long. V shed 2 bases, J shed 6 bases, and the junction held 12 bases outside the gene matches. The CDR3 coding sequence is TGTGCCAGCAGTTTACCGAAAGCAGGGGGCCCCTTCAATGAGCAGTTCTTC. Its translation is CASSLPKAGGPFNEQFF.

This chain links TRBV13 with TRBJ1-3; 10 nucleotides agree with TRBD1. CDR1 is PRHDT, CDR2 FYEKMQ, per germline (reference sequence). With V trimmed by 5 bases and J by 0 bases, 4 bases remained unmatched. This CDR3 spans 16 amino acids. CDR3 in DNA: TGTGCCAGCAGCCCGTGGACAGGGGGCTCTGGAAACACCATATATTTT. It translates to CASSPWTGGSGNTIYF.

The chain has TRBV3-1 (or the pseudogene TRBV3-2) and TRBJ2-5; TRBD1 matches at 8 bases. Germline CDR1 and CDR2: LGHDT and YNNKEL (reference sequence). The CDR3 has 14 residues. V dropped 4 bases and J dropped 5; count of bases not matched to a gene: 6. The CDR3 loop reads CASSPRGPEETQYF. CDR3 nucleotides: TGTGCCAGCAGCCCCAGGGGGCCCGAGGAGACCCAGTACTTC.

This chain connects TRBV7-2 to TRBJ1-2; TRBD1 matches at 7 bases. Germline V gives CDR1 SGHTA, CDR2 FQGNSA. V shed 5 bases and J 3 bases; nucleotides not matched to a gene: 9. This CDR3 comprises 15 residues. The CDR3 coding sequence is TGTGCCAGCAGCACTTCGACAGGGCCCTACTATGGCTACACCTTC. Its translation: CASSTSTGPYYGYTF.

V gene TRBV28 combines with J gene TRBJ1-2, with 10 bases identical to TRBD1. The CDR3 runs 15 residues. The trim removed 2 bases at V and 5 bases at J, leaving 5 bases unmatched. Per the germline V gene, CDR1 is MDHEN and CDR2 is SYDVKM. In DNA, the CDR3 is TGTGCCAGCAGTTTAACGGGACAGGGGAAGTATGGCTACACCTTC. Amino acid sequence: CASSLTGQGKYGYTF.

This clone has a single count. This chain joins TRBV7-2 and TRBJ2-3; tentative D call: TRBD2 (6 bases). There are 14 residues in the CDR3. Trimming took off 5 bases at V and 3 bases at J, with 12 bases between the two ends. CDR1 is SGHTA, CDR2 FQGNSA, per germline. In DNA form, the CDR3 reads TGTGCCAGCAGCAAGGAGGGAAGGACAGATACGCAGTATTTT. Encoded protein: CASSKEGRTDTQYF. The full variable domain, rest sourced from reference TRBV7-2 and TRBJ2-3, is GAGVSQSPSNKVTEKGKDVELRCDPISGHTALYWYRQSLGQGLEFLIYFQGNSAPDKSGLPSDRFSAERTGGSVSTLTIQRTQQEDSAVYLCASSKEGRTDTQYFGPGTRLTVL.

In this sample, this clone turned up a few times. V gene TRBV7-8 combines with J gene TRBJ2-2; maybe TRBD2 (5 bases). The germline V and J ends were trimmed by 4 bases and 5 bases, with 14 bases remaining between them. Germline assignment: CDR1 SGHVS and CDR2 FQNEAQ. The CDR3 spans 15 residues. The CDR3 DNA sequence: TGTGCCAGCAGCTCCAAACGGGGTGTGACCGGGGAGCTGTTTTTT. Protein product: CASSSKRGVTGELFF.

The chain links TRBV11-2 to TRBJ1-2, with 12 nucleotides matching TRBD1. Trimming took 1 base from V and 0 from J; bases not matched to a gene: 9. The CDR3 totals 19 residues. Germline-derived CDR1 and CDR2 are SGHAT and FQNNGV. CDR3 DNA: TGTGCCAGCAGCTTAGGACCGGGACAGGGGGCGCCTACTAACTATGGCTACACCTTC. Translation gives CASSLGPGQGAPTNYGYTF.

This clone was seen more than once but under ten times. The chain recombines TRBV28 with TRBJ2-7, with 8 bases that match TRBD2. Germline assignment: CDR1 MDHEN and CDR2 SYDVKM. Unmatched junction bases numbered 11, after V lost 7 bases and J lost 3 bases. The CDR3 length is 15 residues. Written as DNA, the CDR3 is TGTGCCAGCACCCCGGGGGGGGGACATCTCTACGAGCAGTACTTC. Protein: CASTPGGGHLYEQYF.

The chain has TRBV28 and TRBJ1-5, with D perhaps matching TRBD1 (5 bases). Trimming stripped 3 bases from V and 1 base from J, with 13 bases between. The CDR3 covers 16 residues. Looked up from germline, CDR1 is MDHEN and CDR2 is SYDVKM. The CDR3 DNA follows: TGTGCCAGCAGTTTTGCAGGGATCGGGAGCAATCAGCCCCAGCATTTT. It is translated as CASSFAGIGSNQPQHF.

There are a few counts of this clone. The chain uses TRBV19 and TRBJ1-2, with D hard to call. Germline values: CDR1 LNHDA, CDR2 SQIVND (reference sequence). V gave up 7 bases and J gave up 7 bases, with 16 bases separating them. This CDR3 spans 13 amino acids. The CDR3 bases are TGTGCCAGTAAGGCCGGAGGGCTGGGTGGCTACACCTTC. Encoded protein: CASKAGGLGGYTF.

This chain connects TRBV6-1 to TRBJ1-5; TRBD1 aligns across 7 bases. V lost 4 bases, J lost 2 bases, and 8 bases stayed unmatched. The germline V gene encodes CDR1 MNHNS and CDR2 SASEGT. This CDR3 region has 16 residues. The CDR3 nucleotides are TGTGCCAGCAGTGCGCGACAGGGCGGAGGCAATCAGCCCCAGCATTTT. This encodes CASSARQGGGNQPQHF.

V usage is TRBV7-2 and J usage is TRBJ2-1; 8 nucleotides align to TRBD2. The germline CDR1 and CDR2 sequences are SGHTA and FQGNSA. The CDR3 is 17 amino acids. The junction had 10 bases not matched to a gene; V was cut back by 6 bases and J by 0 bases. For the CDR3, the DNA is TGTGCCAGCAGTTCCGTAGCGGGGCAAAGCTCCTACAATGAGCAGTTCTTC. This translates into CASSSVAGQSSYNEQFF.

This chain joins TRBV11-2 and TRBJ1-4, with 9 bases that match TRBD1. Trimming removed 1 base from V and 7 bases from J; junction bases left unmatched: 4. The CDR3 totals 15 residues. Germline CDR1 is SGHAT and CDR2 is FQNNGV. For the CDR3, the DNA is TGTGCCAGCAGCTTAGGGGACAGGGACTTTGAAAAACTGTTTTTT. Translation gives CASSLGDRDFEKLFF.

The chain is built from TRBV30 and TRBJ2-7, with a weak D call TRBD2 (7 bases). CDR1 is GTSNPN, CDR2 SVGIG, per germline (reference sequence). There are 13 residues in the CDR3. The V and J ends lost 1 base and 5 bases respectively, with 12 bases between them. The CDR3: CAWSGGGWHEQYF. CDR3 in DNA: TGTGCCTGGAGTGGGGGGGGCTGGCACGAGCAGTACTTC.

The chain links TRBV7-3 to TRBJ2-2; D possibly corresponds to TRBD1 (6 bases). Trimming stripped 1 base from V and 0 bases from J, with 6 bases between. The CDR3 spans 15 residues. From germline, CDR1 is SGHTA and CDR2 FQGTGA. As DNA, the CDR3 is TGTGCCAGCAGCTTAAAGGGGGCGAACACCGGGGAGCTGTTTTTT. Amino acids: CASSLKGANTGELFF.

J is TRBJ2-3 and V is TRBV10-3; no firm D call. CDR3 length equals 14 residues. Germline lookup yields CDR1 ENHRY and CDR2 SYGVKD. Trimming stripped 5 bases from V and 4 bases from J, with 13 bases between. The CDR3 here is CAISRNSRSDTQYF. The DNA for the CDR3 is TGTGCCATCAGTCGAAATTCTAGATCAGATACGCAGTATTTT.